The 13 T cell receptor beta chains in this list originate from one sample, sequenced in a study of blood T cell repertoires in COVID-19. TCRdb keeps only in-frame clones here, not all; method: immunoSEQ multiplex PCR. Of around 370,000 clones listed, about nine tenths were seen once; the top ten hold around 6%. Input material: peripheral blood. Receptors were obtained from a woman aged 45-65 years with COVID-19, enrolled during active disease.

This chain uses TRBV19 with TRBJ2-7, with 9 bases lining up with TRBD1. The V segment lost 4 bases and the J segment 0 bases; nucleotides outside the gene matches: 1. In germline, CDR1 is LNHDA, CDR2 SQIVND (reference sequence). This CDR3 has 14 residues. The CDR3: CASSTGQGSYEQYF. In DNA form, the CDR3 reads TGTGCCAGTAGTACGGGACAGGGCTCCTACGAGCAGTACTTC.

This clone was observed a single time. V and J are TRBV4-1 and TRBJ2-3, with TRBD2 identical over 7 bases. Germline V gene lookup returns CDR1 MGHRA and CDR2 YSYEKL. The CDR3 totals 15 residues. J lost 2 bases, V lost 4 bases, and 6 bases had no gene match. The CDR3 protein is CASSLLSGTTDTQYF. CDR3 bases: TGCGCCAGCAGCCTACTCAGCGGGACCACAGATACGCAGTATTTT.

The chain employs TRBV6-5 and TRBJ2-7; a possible D gene is TRBD1 (5 bases). Germline V lookup: CDR1 MNHEY, CDR2 SVGAGI. The germline V and J ends were trimmed by 7 bases and 0 bases, with 7 bases remaining between them. The CDR3 sequence is 12 residues long. The CDR3 DNA sequence: TGTGCCAGCAAGGGGTTCTCCTACGAGCAGTACTTC. Protein: CASKGFSYEQYF.

V is TRBV5-1 and J is TRBJ2-1; 7 bases align to TRBD1. V shed 3 bases and J 3 bases; nucleotides not matched to a gene: 6. The CDR3 is 15 residues long. Looked up from germline, CDR1 is SGHRS and CDR2 is YFSETQ. In DNA form, the CDR3 reads TGCGCCAGCAGCTCAACAGGGGACCTCTACAATGAGCAGTTCTTC. This codes for CASSSTGDLYNEQFF. Full variable domain (missing parts from reference TRBV5-1 and TRBJ2-1): KAGVTQTPRYLIKTRGQQVTLSCSPISGHRSVSWYQQTPGQGLQFLFEYFSETQRNKGNFPGRFSGRQFSNSRSEMNVSTLELGDSALYLCASSSTGDLYNEQFFGPGTRLTVL.

The chain links TRBV6-5 to TRBJ1-5, with unresolved D. The CDR3 runs 15 residues. Trimming shortened V by 6 bases and J by 3 bases, and 15 bases separated the two germline ends. Germline CDR1 reads MNHEY; CDR2 reads SVGAGI. For the CDR3, the DNA is TGTGCCAGCAGCCCGGGGATACACTACAATCAGCCCCAGCATTTT. It specifies CASSPGIHYNQPQHF.

The chain uses TRBV10-2 and TRBJ2-3, with D possibly TRBD1 on 7 matching bases. CDR3 length equals 14 residues. From germline, CDR1 is WSHSY and CDR2 SAAADI. Deletions cut 3 bases from V and 8 bases from J, with 15 bases between. CDR3 sequence reads: CASSERVQGGTQYF. The DNA for the CDR3 is TGCGCCAGCAGTGAACGGGTCCAGGGGGGTACGCAGTATTTT.

V gene TRBV5-1 combines with J gene TRBJ2-1; 7 bases match TRBD2. This CDR3 is built from 16 residues. The trim removed 1 base at V and 1 base at J, leaving 5 bases unmatched. In germline, CDR1 is SGHRS, CDR2 YFSETQ. DNA for the CDR3: TGCGCCAGCAGCTTGTTGGCTAGCGGTTCCTACAATGAGCAGTTCTTC. Its protein is CASSLLASGSYNEQFF.

This chain connects TRBV19 to TRBJ1-2; D is perhaps TRBD1 (5 bases). Trimming removed 5 bases at V and 8 bases at J, with 18 bases between. Germline V gene data show CDR1 as LNHDA and CDR2 as SQIVND (reference sequence). This CDR3 is built from 14 residues. The DNA for the CDR3 is TGTGCCAGTAGTCTTCCCCCCCCAGGGAACGGCTACACCTTC. It translates to CASSLPPPGNGYTF.

This chain links TRBV30 with TRBJ1-6, with TRBD1 matching over 7 bases. Germline CDR1 and CDR2: GTSNPN and SVGIG (reference sequence). The CDR3 covers 15 residues. The J segment lost 2 bases and the V segment lost 5 bases, leaving 6 bases of the junction unmatched. The CDR3 nucleotides are TGTGCCTGGCTGCGACAGGGCACCTATAATTCACCCCTCCACTTT. Translated: CAWLRQGTYNSPLHF.

With respect to this clone: The junction departs from the called germline gene at one end, perhaps through a read error. The chain employs TRBV7-7 and TRBJ2-3; 12 nucleotides line up with TRBD2. Germline V gene data show CDR1 as SSHAT and CDR2 as FNYEAQ (reference sequence). The CDR3 runs to 16 residues. CDR3 amino acids: CASSLGLAGGSDTQYF. The DNA for the CDR3 is TGTGCTAGCAGCTTAGGGCTAGCGGGAGGGTCAGATACGCAGTATTTT.

In DNA, the CDR3 is TGCGCCAGCAGCTTCCTGGCAGACAATGAGCAGTTCTTC. It translates to CASSFLADNEQFF. The chain combines TRBV5-1 with TRBJ2-1, with no clear D. V was clipped by 2 bases and J by 5 bases, with 8 bases between them. Germline V CDR1 and CDR2: SGHRS, YFSETQ. The CDR3 covers 13 residues.

The CDR3 reads CASSSLGGLAQFF. In nucleotides, the CDR3 is TGCGCCAGCAGCTCCCTGGGGGGACTAGCTCAGTTCTTC. The rearrangement joins TRBV5-1 to TRBJ2-1; 9 bases match TRBD2. V lost 3 bases to trimming and J lost 13 bases; unmatched junction nucleotides: 8. Germline-derived CDR1 and CDR2 are SGHRS and YFSETQ. The CDR3 length is 13 residues.

V usage is TRBV19 and J usage is TRBJ2-1, with TRBD2 identical over 14 bases. Germline V gene sequence: CDR1 LNHDA, CDR2 SQIVND (reference sequence). The CDR3 spans 17 residues. The V gene end was trimmed by 9 bases and the J gene end by 6 bases; junction bases not matched to a gene: 13. The CDR3 coding sequence is TGTGCCAGCTCCTTAAGATCGACTAGCGGGAGGGCCAATGAGCAGTTCTTC. This translates into CASSLRSTSGRANEQFF. Combining the CDR3 with reference TRBV19 and TRBJ2-1 gives the whole variable domain DGGITQSPKYLFRKEGQNVTLSCEQNLNHDAMYWYRQDPGQGLRLIYYSQIVNDFQKGDIAEGYSVSREKKESFPLTVTSAQKNPTAFYLCASSLRSTSGRANEQFFGPGTRLTVL.